These 16 T cell receptor beta chains were all obtained from the same sample, sequenced in a study of vaccination effects on CD4 cells after COVID-19. Culturing for roughly 9 days preceded CD4+ T cell isolation. Their cognate antigens are unknown. The data were produced by immunoSEQ multiplex PCR, yet TCRdb's version contains in-frame clones alone and is incomplete. The sample records 40,000 or so clones, about four fifths being singletons. The sample in question was CD4+ T cells from PBMCs cultured without peptide, obtained before COVID-19 vaccination. All receptors derive from a human donor who received a COVID-19 vaccine.

The CDR3 coding sequence is TGCGCCAGCAGCTTGGGAGAGTCGAACACCGGGGAGCTGTTTTTT. It codes for CASSLGESNTGELFF. V gene TRBV5-1 combines with J gene TRBJ2-2; no definite D call. CDR3 length equals 15 residues. Between the trimmed V and J ends, which lost 0 bases and 0 bases, there was a span of 6 bases. CDR1 and CDR2 (germline): SGHRS, YFSETQ.

This clone was seen only a few times. The chain has TRBV3-1 (or the pseudogene TRBV3-2) and TRBJ2-2; TRBD1 might be the D (5 bases). The CDR3 loop spans 14 amino acids. Trimming pared 4 bases from V and 7 bases from J, leaving 13 bases between. Germline lookup yields CDR1 LGHDT and CDR2 YNNKEL (reference sequence). The CDR3 loop reads CASSLQLGVGELFF. Here the CDR3 DNA reads TGTGCCAGCAGCCTACAGCTAGGGGTCGGGGAGCTGTTTTTT.

The chain is built from TRBV5-8 and TRBJ2-5, with 11 bases matching TRBD2. The germline CDR1 and CDR2 sequences are SGHTS and YDEGEE. The CDR3 runs to 16 residues. Unmatched junction bases numbered 8, after V lost 5 bases and J lost 2 bases. The CDR3 coding sequence is TGTGCCAGCAGTTTCAGACTAGCGGGGACTCAAGAGACCCAGTACTTC. As protein: CASSFRLAGTQETQYF.

V is TRBV3-1 (or the pseudogene TRBV3-2) and J is TRBJ2-1; D call uncertain. The germline gives CDR1 LGHDT, CDR2 YNNKEL (reference sequence). V gave up 2 bases and J gave up 8 bases, with 10 bases separating them. This CDR3 comprises 13 residues. CDR3 region: CASSQNIGDEQFF. The CDR3 region has the DNA TGTGCCAGCAGCCAAAATATTGGAGATGAGCAGTTCTTC.

The gene calls are TRBV14 and TRBJ1-1, with D unresolved. The CDR3 totals 13 residues. Germline CDR1 reads SGHDN; CDR2 reads FVKESK. Trimming removed 7 bases at V and 0 bases at J, with 9 bases between. The CDR3 region is CASTLGMNTEAFF. CDR3 DNA sequence: TGTGCCAGCACTCTCGGTATGAACACTGAAGCTTTCTTT.

This clone was counted only a few times. The chain carries TRBV14 and TRBJ1-2; D ambiguous. V shed 2 bases and J shed 8 bases, with 21 bases lying between them. Germline V gene data show CDR1 as SGHDN and CDR2 as FVKESK. This CDR3 contains 16 residues. The CDR3 DNA is TGTGCCAGCAGCCAATCGTCCGGGGTGACGACAAGGGGCTACACCTTC. Encoded protein: CASSQSSGVTTRGYTF.

The rearrangement links TRBV6-6 to TRBJ2-7, with D perhaps TRBD2 (6 bases). V was pared by 0 bases and J by 4 bases, with 10 bases between. Germline values: CDR1 MNHNY, CDR2 SVGAGI (reference sequence). CDR3 length: 14 residues. This CDR3 reads CASSYSTAGYEQYV. CDR3 sequence (DNA): TGTGCCAGCAGTTACTCGACGGCGGGATACGAGCAGTACGTC.

This clone was picked up one time. This rearrangement joins TRBV10-3 to TRBJ1-2, with D unclear. Trimming cost V 6 bases and J 8 bases, with 16 bases left between them. The CDR3 sequence is 13 residues long. Per germline, CDR1 ENHRY and CDR2 SYGVKD. The CDR3 loop is CAISKDGIMGYTF. CDR3 in DNA: TGTGCCATCAGCAAGGACGGAATTATGGGCTACACCTTC.

CDR3 nucleotides: TGTGCCAGCAGCCTGGGAGATACGCAGTATTTT. This translates into CASSLGDTQYF. The rearrangement joins TRBV14 to TRBJ2-3; unclear D gene. The CDR3 length is 11 residues. With 4 bases removed from V and 5 bases from J, the gap between germline ends came to 4 bases. The germline V gene has CDR1 SGHDN and CDR2 FVKESK.

CDR3 DNA sequence: TGCGCCAGCAGCTTTTCTAGGGGAGACGAAACGCAGTATTTT. This encodes CASSFSRGDETQYF. The chain is built from TRBV5-1 and TRBJ2-3; D is tentatively TRBD1 or TRBD2 (5 bases each). The V gene lost 2 bases and the J gene lost 9 bases, with 16 bases spanning the gap. The CDR3 extends over 14 amino acids. Looked up from germline, CDR1 is SGHRS and CDR2 is YFSETQ.

This clone was counted between two and nine times. The chain carries TRBV5-1 and TRBJ1-3; perhaps TRBD1 as D (6 bases). The CDR3 has 14 amino acids. CDR1 is SGHRS and CDR2 is YFSETQ in the germline V gene. The germline V and J ends were trimmed by 2 bases and 4 bases, with 10 bases remaining between them. CDR3 DNA: TGCGCCAGCAGCTTACAGGGCGCCGGAAACACCATATATTTT. It yields the protein CASSLQGAGNTIYF.

CDR3 bases: TGTGCCAGCACCCCTACGGGTAATCAGCCCCAGCATTTT. Encoded protein: CASTPTGNQPQHF. This chain uses TRBV7-2 with TRBJ1-5; no definite D call. With 7 bases removed from V and 4 bases from J, the gap between germline ends came to 11 bases. Germline CDR1 reads SGHTA; CDR2 reads FQGNSA. CDR3 length equals 13 residues. Complete variable domain (other parts from reference TRBV7-2 and TRBJ1-5): GAGVSQSPSNKVTEKGKDVELRCDPISGHTALYWYRQSLGQGLEFLIYFQGNSAPDKSGLPSDRFSAERTGGSVSTLTIQRTQQEDSAVYLCASTPTGNQPQHFGDGTRLSIL.

This rearrangement joins TRBV2 to TRBJ1-3; no clear D gene. Germline assignment: CDR1 SNHLY and CDR2 FYNNEI. The CDR3 covers 16 residues. Trimming took 0 bases from V and 0 from J, leaving 9 bases between them. The chain's CDR3 is CASSEATRLSGNTIYF. In nucleotides, the CDR3 is TGTGCCAGCAGTGAAGCGACCAGACTCTCTGGAAACACCATATATTTT.

V and J are TRBV30 and TRBJ2-1; D is ambiguous. The length of the CDR3 is 15 residues. Germline CDR1 reads GTSNPN; CDR2 reads SVGIG (reference sequence). Trimming removed 3 bases from V and 2 bases from J, with 14 bases in between. CDR3 in amino acids: CAWSLTGLPYNEQFF. For the CDR3, the DNA is TGTGCCTGGAGCCTCACTGGGTTACCCTACAATGAGCAGTTCTTC. Drawing the rest from reference TRBV30 and TRBJ2-1, the complete variable domain is SQTIHQWPATLVQPVGSPLSLECTVEGTSNPNLYWYRQAAGRGLQLLFYSVGIGQISSEVPQNLSASRPQDRQFILSSKKLLLSDSGFYLCAWSLTGLPYNEQFFGPGTRLTVL.

The genes are TRBV6-1 and TRBJ2-1, with 8 bases that match TRBD1. The ends lost 2 bases at V and 8 bases at J; junction bases unmatched: 11. The length of the CDR3 is 16 residues. The V gene's germline CDR1 is MNHNS and CDR2 SASEGT. The CDR3 DNA sequence: TGTGCCAGCAGTGAATGGAGTGGGACAGGACGGGATGAGCAGTTCTTC. It codes for CASSEWSGTGRDEQFF.

This chain joins TRBV3-1 (or the pseudogene TRBV3-2) and TRBJ1-2; perhaps TRBD1 as D (6 bases). There are 17 residues in the CDR3. Germline CDR1 reads LGHDT; CDR2 reads YNNKEL (reference sequence). V shed 2 bases and J shed 7 bases, with 23 bases lying between them. For the CDR3, the DNA is TGTGCCAGCAGCCAATGGGGGAACCTGGGGGCTCGCTCTGGCTACACCTTC. Its translation: CASSQWGNLGARSGYTF.